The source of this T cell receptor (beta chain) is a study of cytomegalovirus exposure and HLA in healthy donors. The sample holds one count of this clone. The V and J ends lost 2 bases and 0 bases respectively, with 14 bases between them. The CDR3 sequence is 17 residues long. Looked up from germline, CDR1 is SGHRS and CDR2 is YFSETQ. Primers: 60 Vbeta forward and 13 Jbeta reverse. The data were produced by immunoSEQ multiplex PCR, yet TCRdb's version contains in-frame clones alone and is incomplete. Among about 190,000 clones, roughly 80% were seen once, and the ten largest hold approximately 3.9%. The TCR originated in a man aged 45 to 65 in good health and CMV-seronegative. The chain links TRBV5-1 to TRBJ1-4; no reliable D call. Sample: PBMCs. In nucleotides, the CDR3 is TGCGCCAGCAGCTTTTTACCTAAATCGACAACTAATGAAAAACTGTTTTTT. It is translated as CASSFLPKSTTNEKLFF. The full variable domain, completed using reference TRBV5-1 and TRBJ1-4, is KAGVTQTPRYLIKTRGQQVTLSCSPISGHRSVSWYQQTPGQGLQFLFEYFSETQRNKGNFPGRFSGRQFSNSRSEMNVSTLELGDSALYLCASSFLPKSTTNEKLFFGSGTQLSVL.